This T cell receptor (beta chain) stems from a study of T cell responses to AZD1222 COVID-19 vaccine. Pooling of second doses given at about 4 or about 12 weeks was done. The table came from immunoSEQ multiplex PCR; TCRdb's copy has only in-frame clones and leaves some out. This table holds some 110,000 clones, more than 75% found once. The CDR3 has 13 amino acids. CDR1 and CDR2 from the germline V gene are MNHEY and SVGAGI. V was shortened by 6 bases and J by 4 bases, with 13 bases between the two germline ends. The material was peripheral blood, obtained 28 days after the second AZD1222 dose. The V and J genes are TRBV6-5 and TRBJ2-7, with a tentative D call TRBD2 (6 bases). The TCR comes from an adult who received the AZD1222 COVID-19 vaccine. The CDR3 here is CASSHSSVYEQYF. CDR3 in DNA: TGTGCCAGCAGCCACTCTAGCGTGTACGAGCAGTACTTC.